This T cell receptor (beta chain) was captured in a study of HIV-infected patients and healthy controls. The CDR3 has 16 amino acids. The ends were cut back, 5 bases at V and 3 bases at J, with 14 bases in the middle. Germline assignment: CDR1 MDHEN and CDR2 SYDVKM. Around 450 ng RNA was reverse transcribed with alpha and beta constant-region primers. Using multiplexing indices, alpha and beta chain libraries were generated apart by chain-specific third strand synthesis. A 12-nucleotide barcode per molecule came from two concatenated random hexamers added pre-amplification. TCRdb processed the 5' RACE reads anew with MiXCR; each CDR3 protein has one entry. This sample has some 10,000 distinct CDR3 sequences, with approximately 5.3% found just once. Within the sample, this clonotype is medium-sized. Its cognate antigen is unknown. Points from the study as a whole: Compared with untreated HIV+ repertoires, healthy controls showed roughly threefold more distinct CDR3s and higher Shannon diversity.

No cell fractionation was done, so the repertoire covers all unsorted peripheral blood T cells. The sequencing input was blood. This clonotype was obtained from an adult in good health. The chain employs TRBV28 and TRBJ1-6, with a possible D match to TRBD1 (6 bases). CDR3 residues: CASSPGGSIYNSPLHF. CDR3 sequence (DNA): TGTGCCAGCAGTCCCGGGGGCAGTATCTATAATTCACCCCTCCACTTT.